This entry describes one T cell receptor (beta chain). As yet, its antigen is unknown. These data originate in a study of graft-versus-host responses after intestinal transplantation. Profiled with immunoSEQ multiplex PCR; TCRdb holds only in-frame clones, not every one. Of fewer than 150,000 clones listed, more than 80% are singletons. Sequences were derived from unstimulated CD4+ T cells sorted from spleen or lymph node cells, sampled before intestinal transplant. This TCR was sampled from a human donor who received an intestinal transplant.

The CDR3 coding sequence is TGTGCCAGCAGTGAAAGTAGGTACGAGCAGTACTTC. This gives the protein CASSESRYEQYF. V usage is TRBV2 and J usage is TRBJ2-7; D remains unclear. In germline, CDR1 is SNHLY, CDR2 FYNNEI. The CDR3 sequence is 12 residues long. V lost 2 bases, J lost 4 bases, and 6 bases lay in between.